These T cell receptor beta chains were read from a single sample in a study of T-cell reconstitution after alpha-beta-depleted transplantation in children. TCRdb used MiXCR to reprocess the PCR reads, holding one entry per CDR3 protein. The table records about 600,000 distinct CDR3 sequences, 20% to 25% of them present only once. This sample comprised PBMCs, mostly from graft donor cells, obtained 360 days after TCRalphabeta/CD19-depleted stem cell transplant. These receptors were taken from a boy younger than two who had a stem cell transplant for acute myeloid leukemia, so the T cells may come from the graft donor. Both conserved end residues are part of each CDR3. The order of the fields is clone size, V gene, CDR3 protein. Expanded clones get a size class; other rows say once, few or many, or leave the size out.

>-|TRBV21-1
CASSGRGAHEQYF
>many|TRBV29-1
CSVDGTGVFSQETQYF
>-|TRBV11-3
CASSGQRGASYNEQFF
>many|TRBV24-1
CATSDPGYGYTF
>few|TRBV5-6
CASSLEGWGGRETQYF
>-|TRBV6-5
CASSYGRAGGNTIYF
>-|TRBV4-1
CASSQDNTQELFF
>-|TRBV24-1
CATSPQGRQETQYF
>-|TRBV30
CAWTVGIGEQYF
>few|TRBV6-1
CASRRGLAGGSYEQYF
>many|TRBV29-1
CSVEDREYEQYF
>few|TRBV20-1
CSASSGSYNEQFF
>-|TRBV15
CATSSRQGASTEAFF
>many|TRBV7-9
CASSLGTETQYF
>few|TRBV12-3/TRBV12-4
CASSPRGGPPQHF